This paragraph covers one T cell receptor (beta chain) sequence. What antigen it recognizes has not been identified. It has no much larger one-base neighbor in the sample; base qualities were not kept. Collaborating institutions collected whole blood in K2EDTA tubes following their own protocols. For TCRbeta analysis, collaborator samples were shipped as frozen whole blood, as isolated PBMCs, or as DNA extracted from either sample type. The immunoSEQ Assay, a bias-controlled multiplex PCR, was used to amplify TCRbeta CDR3 regions from genomic DNA. As for the original processing: Within the assay, amplification of reference gene primers was used to estimate how many nucleated cells each sample contained. To quantify the absolute abundance of each unique TCRbeta CDR3 rearrangement, sequence reads were collapsed and filtered. For each sample, productive Simpson clonality was calculated as the square root of Simpson's diversity index over productive rearrangements. Here the immuneACCESS table is served through TCRdb, limited to in-frame sequences with V and J called. Missing clones are a known gap in these copies; in checked studies unresolved V genes cover under half, and the rest lacks a known reason. D and trimming come from the DNA, and the V and J calls and clone size come from that table. This sample gives over 45,000 clones in total; 65% to 85% of them show up just once. The ten top clones hold less than 7% of the sample.

This sample stems from a study of blood T cell repertoires in COVID-19 (dated by TCRdb to the early 2020s). Describing the broader study: Samples from collaborators originated in the United States, Italy and Spain and spanned both the acute and convalescent phases of COVID-19. The material from the prospective study consisted of cDNA or gDNA derived from T cells, B-cell-depleted T cells, or PBMCs. The dataset comprised deeply sampled blood TCRbeta repertoires from subjects exposed to, actively infected with, or recovered from COVID-19. The repertoires were made available in a free public database intended to serve as a resource for research on the immune response to SARS-CoV-2. Samples were obtained from the ongoing ImmuneRACE study (first 160 participants) and from 1,254 subjects provided by 6 global collaborators. A de-identified subject ID, COVID-19 status, age in years and sex were almost always included in the sample metadata. HLA class I and class II types, where available, came from metadata supplied by the sample provider rather than from assay-based typing. The investigation overall reported the following: Clinical and demographic metadata were provided uncurated, with the amount varying by source and participant.

From cysteine to phenylalanine, the CDR3 is 13 amino acids long. Just CDR3 DNA is preserved here, 39 bases in frame from base 1. V is reduced by 3 bases and J by 6 bases, leaving a spacing of 9 bases between them. Recombination connected TRBV12-3 or TRBV12-4 to TRBJ2-1; the D segment could be TRBD2, given 5 matching bases. This receptor was taken from a woman aged 80 or older with acute or convalescent COVID-19. Input material: peripheral blood. CDR3 region: CASSLLEGNEQFF. The DNA is as follows: TGTGCCAGCAGTTTGCTAGAGGGCAATGAGCAGTTCTTC.